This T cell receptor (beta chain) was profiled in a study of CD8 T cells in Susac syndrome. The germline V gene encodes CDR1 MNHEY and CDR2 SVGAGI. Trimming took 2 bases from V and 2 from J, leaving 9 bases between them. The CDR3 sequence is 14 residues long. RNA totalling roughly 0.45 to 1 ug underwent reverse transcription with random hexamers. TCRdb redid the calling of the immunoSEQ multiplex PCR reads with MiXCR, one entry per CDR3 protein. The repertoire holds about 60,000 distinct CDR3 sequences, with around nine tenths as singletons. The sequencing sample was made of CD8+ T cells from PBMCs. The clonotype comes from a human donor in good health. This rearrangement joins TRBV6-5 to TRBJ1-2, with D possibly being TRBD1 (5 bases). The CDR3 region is CASSYGGPNYGYTF. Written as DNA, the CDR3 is TGTGCCAGCAGTTACGGGGGACCGAACTATGGCTACACCTTC.